The 5 T cell receptor beta chains reported below all come from one sample, sequenced in a study of early T cells in non-severe SARS-CoV-2 infection. MiXCR, run by TCRdb on the 5' RACE reads, gives a single entry per CDR3 protein. Of 75,000 or so distinct CDR3 sequences in the sample, around 10% were seen once. The material was whole blood, obtained at baseline. These receptors originate from an adult who was a healthcare worker with PCR-confirmed SARS-CoV-2 infection or an uninfected control (not recorded which).

This clonotype was picked up many times. The chain recombines TRBV7-2 with TRBJ2-1, with 8 bases identical to TRBD1. Unmatched junction bases numbered 3, after V lost 3 bases and J lost 11 bases. Germline lookup yields CDR1 SGHTA and CDR2 FQGNSA. The CDR3 length is 12 residues. The CDR3: CASSFRQGKQFF. The CDR3 region has the DNA TGTGCCAGCAGCTTTAGACAGGGGAAGCAGTTCTTC.

This clonotype has a handful of counts. The gene calls are TRBV5-1 and TRBJ1-1; D uncertain. V dropped 7 bases and J dropped 0 bases, with 10 bases sitting between them. The CDR3 spans 13 residues. Germline lookup yields CDR1 SGHRS and CDR2 YFSETQ. CDR3 residues: CASRTAMNTEAFF. The CDR3 coding sequence is TGCGCCAGCCGGACCGCGATGAACACTGAAGCTTTCTTT.

The V call is TRBV28, the J call TRBJ2-7; D is unresolved. CDR1 is MDHEN and CDR2 is SYDVKM in the germline V gene. This CDR3 region has 12 residues. The germline V and J ends were trimmed by 1 base and 3 bases, with 4 bases remaining between them. CDR3 nucleotide sequence: TGTGCCAGCAGTTTATACAGCTACGAGCAGTACTTC. This encodes CASSLYSYEQYF.

The V and J genes are TRBV9 and TRBJ1-2; no clear D gene. V lost 0 bases to trimming and J lost 7 bases, with 13 bases between them. The germline V gene encodes CDR1 SGDLS and CDR2 YYNGEE. The CDR3 is 14 amino acids. The CDR3 DNA reads as TGTGCCAGCAGCGTAGGTCAAGGAGAGAGTGGCTACACCTTC. As protein: CASSVGQGESGYTF.

This chain links TRBV2 with TRBJ1-5, with TRBD1 identical over 7 bases. V lost 5 bases and J lost 1; bases outside the gene matches: 5. Germline V CDR1 and CDR2: SNHLY, FYNNEI. The CDR3 sequence is 15 residues long. The CDR3, as DNA: TGTGCCAGCAGTCAAGACAGGGTGAGCAATCAGCCCCAGCATTTT. This gives the protein CASSQDRVSNQPQHF.